This entry lists 21 T cell receptor beta chains sequenced from one sample in a study of cytotoxic CD8 clonotypes in ibrutinib-treated CLL listed by TCRdb under 2021. Read against the paper, the sample's time point label means: progressive disease on ibrutinib. The protocol used for the library was the immunoSEQ multiplex PCR assay. TCRdb stores this immuneACCESS table with in-frame sequences only. Part of the clones is absent; in the studies checked, under half of the shortfall reflects unresolved V genes, and no reason is known for the rest. Here the sample has about 74,000 clones; 75% to 85% occur a single time. 6% to 9% of the sample is taken by the ten largest. The material was PBMCs, obtained at disease progression, from a patient treated with ibrutinib. All receptors derive from a human donor with chronic lymphocytic leukemia.

V usage is TRBV6-1 and J usage is TRBJ2-7; 7 bases fit TRBD1. The CDR3 contains 13 residues. The trim removed 6 bases at V and 2 bases at J, leaving 4 bases unmatched. Per germline, CDR1 MNHNS and CDR2 SASEGT. The chain's CDR3 is CASRTGQAYEQYF. CDR3 nucleotide sequence: TGTGCCAGCAGAACCGGACAGGCCTACGAGCAGTACTTC.

V gene TRBV6-5 combines with J gene TRBJ2-2; D may match TRBD1 or TRBD2 (5 bases each). This CDR3 region has 13 residues. Germline V gene data show CDR1 as MNHEY and CDR2 as SVGAGI. V lost 0 bases, J lost 7 bases, and 6 bases lay in between. The CDR3 region has the DNA TGTGCCAGCAGTTACTCGGGGGACGGGGAGCTGTTTTTT. It specifies CASSYSGDGELFF.

The chain employs TRBV9 and TRBJ2-2, with 8 positions matching TRBD1. The CDR3 runs 17 residues. After removal of 0 bases from V and 5 bases from J, the junction contained 9 bases not matched to a gene. The germline V gene has CDR1 SGDLS and CDR2 YYNGEE. The CDR3 region is CASSVADRVRRTGELFF. CDR3 coding DNA: TGTGCCAGCAGCGTAGCGGACAGGGTCCGACGGACCGGGGAGCTGTTTTTT. Variable domain in full (rest from reference TRBV9 and TRBJ2-2): DSGVTQTPKHLITATGQRVTLRCSPRSGDLSVYWYQQSLDQGLQFLIQYYNGEERAKGNILERFSAQQFPDLHSELNLSSLELGDSALYFCASSVADRVRRTGELFFGEGSRLTVL.

This chain connects TRBV11-2 to TRBJ2-1; D is tentatively TRBD1 or TRBD2 (5 bases each). In germline, CDR1 is SGHAT, CDR2 FQNNGV. V lost 1 base and J lost 0, with 16 bases in between. The CDR3 consists of 18 residues. In DNA form, the CDR3 reads TGTGCCAGCAGCTTAGTTTTGGGGGTAGTTAGCTCCTACAATGAGCAGTTCTTC. This encodes CASSLVLGVVSSYNEQFF.

This clone has just one count. The chain carries TRBV6-8 and TRBJ1-5, with unresolved D. The germline V gene encodes CDR1 MNHGY and CDR2 SAAAGT. Trimming took 0 bases from V and 7 from J, leaving 10 bases between them. The CDR3 runs 14 residues. In DNA, the CDR3 is TGTGCCAGCAGTTACTCACTCAGAGGCCAGCCCCAGCATTTT. Translating gives CASSYSLRGQPQHF.

A single count supports this clone. The V call is TRBV27, the J call TRBJ2-7; 9 positions match TRBD2. Germline CDR1 and CDR2: MNHEY and SMNVEV (reference sequence). This CDR3 has 16 residues. Losses at the gene ends were 5 bases for V and 5 bases for J; bases not matched to a gene: 13. The CDR3 region has the DNA TGTGCCAGCAGTCCGCTGTGGGGCGGGAGGGCCCACGAGCAGTACTTC. It is translated as CASSPLWGGRAHEQYF.

The rearrangement uses TRBV5-1 and TRBJ2-7; D unclear. Germline CDR1 is SGHRS and CDR2 is YFSETQ. The CDR3 is 14 residues long. The V end was cut by 0 bases, the J end by 4 bases, with 11 bases between. CDR3 nucleotide sequence: TGCGCCAGCAGCTTGGCGGGCAGAGCTTACGAGCAGTACTTC. Its protein is CASSLAGRAYEQYF.

This chain connects TRBV7-9 to TRBJ1-1; tentatively, D is TRBD1 (6 bases). The CDR3 runs 14 residues. The germline V and J ends were trimmed by 0 bases and 4 bases, with 9 bases remaining between them. The germline gives CDR1 SEHNR, CDR2 FQNEAQ (reference sequence). As DNA, the CDR3 is TGTGCCAGCAGCTTAGCAGGGGGGAGCACTGAAGCTTTCTTT. It yields the protein CASSLAGGSTEAFF. Based on the CDR3 plus reference TRBV7-9 and TRBJ1-1, the full variable domain is DTGVSQNPRHKITKRGQNVTFRCDPISEHNRLYWYRQTLGQGPEFLTYFQNEAQLEKSRLLSDRFSAERPKGSFSTLEIQRTEQGDSAMYLCASSLAGGSTEAFFGQGTRLTVV.

The V call is TRBV5-4, the J call TRBJ2-5, with 11 bases aligning to TRBD2. From germline, CDR1 is SGHNT and CDR2 YYREEE (reference sequence). V lost 5 bases to trimming and J lost 2 bases; unmatched junction nucleotides: 5. CDR3 length: 15 amino acids. The CDR3 region is CASSSRLAGQETQYF. The CDR3 bases are TGTGCCAGCAGTTCTCGACTAGCGGGACAAGAGACCCAGTACTTC.

CDR3 nucleotide sequence: TGTGCCTGGAGTGTACTCGTCTGGGGAAACACCATATATTTT. Its protein product is CAWSVLVWGNTIYF. The chain joins TRBV30 to TRBJ1-3; D unclear. From germline, CDR1 is GTSNPN and CDR2 SVGIG (reference sequence). The V end lost 0 bases, the J end lost 4 bases, and 10 bases lay between the germline ends. CDR3 length: 14 residues.

V usage is TRBV5-1 and J usage is TRBJ2-7; either TRBD1 or TRBD2 may supply D (5 bases each). CDR3 length equals 13 residues. Germline V gives CDR1 SGHRS, CDR2 YFSETQ. The V end lost 0 bases, the J end lost 6 bases, and 10 bases lay between the germline ends. CDR3 loop: CASSLGGSGEQYF. CDR3 nucleotide sequence: TGCGCCAGCAGCTTGGGGGGGAGCGGCGAGCAGTACTTC.

This chain uses TRBV7-6 with TRBJ2-6; D call uncertain. The CDR3 totals 13 residues. V lost 7 bases, J lost 4 bases, and 8 bases lay in between. CDR1 and CDR2 from the germline V gene are SGHVS and FNYEAQ. The CDR3: CASNKTGANVLTF. In DNA, the CDR3 is TGTGCCAGCAACAAGACAGGGGCCAACGTCCTGACTTTC.

A word on this clone: The sample holds other DNA sequences that translate to the same CDR3. The V call is TRBV7-9, the J call TRBJ2-7; tentatively, D is TRBD1 or TRBD2 (5 bases each). CDR1 and CDR2 from the germline V gene are SEHNR and FQNEAQ (reference sequence). The CDR3 spans 12 residues. V shed 3 bases and J shed 4 bases, with 7 bases lying between them. The DNA for the CDR3 is TGTGCCAGCAGCTTGAGGGGTTACGAGCAGTACTTC. Encoded protein: CASSLRGYEQYF. The variable domain in full, with the rest retrieved from reference TRBV7-9 and TRBJ2-7, is DTGVSQNPRHKITKRGQNVTFRCDPISEHNRLYWYRQTLGQGPEFLTYFQNEAQLEKSRLLSDRFSAERPKGSFSTLEIQRTEQGDSAMYLCASSLRGYEQYFGPGTRLTVT.

V gene TRBV5-6 combines with J gene TRBJ2-1; 13 bases fit TRBD2. The CDR3 is 16 amino acids. From germline, CDR1 is SGHDT and CDR2 YYEEEE. Losses at the gene ends were 4 bases for V and 12 bases for J; bases not matched to a gene: 13. The CDR3: CASSIPGLAGPEGQFF. The CDR3 DNA sequence: TGTGCCAGCAGCATACCGGGACTAGCGGGACCCGAGGGGCAGTTCTTC. The full variable domain, completed using reference TRBV5-6 and TRBJ2-1, is DAGVTQSPTHLIKTRGQQVTLRCSPKSGHDTVSWYQQALGQGPQFIFQYYEEEERQRGNFPDRFSGHQFPNYSSELNVNALLLGDSALYLCASSIPGLAGPEGQFFGPGTRLTVL.

This clone was detected only a few times. The CDR3 DNA reads as TGTGCCAGCAGCAAGGACAGGTACGAGCAGTACTTC. Amino acids: CASSKDRYEQYF. The J gene is TRBJ2-7, the V gene TRBV6-5, with 7 bases matching TRBD1. Trimming took 6 bases from V and 4 from J; bases not matched to a gene: 3. Germline values: CDR1 MNHEY, CDR2 SVGAGI. This CDR3 has 12 amino acids.

The rearrangement joins TRBV28 to TRBJ1-5; unclear D gene. The CDR3 covers 16 residues. Germline V CDR1 and CDR2: MDHEN, SYDVKM. The ends were cut back, 6 bases at V and 5 bases at J, with 20 bases in the middle. The CDR3 nucleotides are TGTGCCAGCAGCAACGTAGGTCCTGATGGAGATCAGCCCCAGCATTTT. It codes for CASSNVGPDGDQPQHF.

This clone turned up a few times. This sequence joins TRBV11-2 and TRBJ2-7; D not certain. Germline V gives CDR1 SGHAT, CDR2 FQNNGV. CDR3 length: 12 amino acids. Trimming stripped 4 bases from V and 2 bases from J, with 6 bases between. For the CDR3, the DNA is TGTGCCAGCAGCTCTGGCCCCTACGAGCAGTACTTC. Its protein is CASSSGPYEQYF.

V is TRBV28 and J is TRBJ2-3; no definite D call. V shed 7 bases and J shed 0 bases, with 8 bases lying between them. The CDR3 is 13 residues long. Per germline, CDR1 MDHEN and CDR2 SYDVKM. This chain's CDR3 is CASTVASTDTQYF. The CDR3 DNA reads as TGTGCCAGCACGGTGGCGAGCACAGATACGCAGTATTTT.

The chain links TRBV11-2 to TRBJ1-1, with 9 bases lining up with TRBD1. The CDR3 runs to 16 residues. Looked up from germline, CDR1 is SGHAT and CDR2 is FQNNGV. Trimming removed 5 bases from V and 4 bases from J; junction bases left unmatched: 11. Written as DNA, the CDR3 is TGTGCCAGCAGCCCAGGGGACAGGGTTTTCGGCACTGAAGCTTTCTTT. It is translated as CASSPGDRVFGTEAFF.

This CDR3 reads CASSYSLAGDYGYTF. Written as DNA, the CDR3 is TGTGCCAGCAGTTACTCGTTGGCAGGAGACTATGGCTACACCTTC. The rearrangement uses TRBV6-5 and TRBJ1-2; D call uncertain. Trimming left V 0 bases short and J 3 bases short, with 11 bases between. From germline, CDR1 is MNHEY and CDR2 SVGAGI. This CDR3 spans 15 amino acids.

This clone has a handful of counts. The J gene is TRBJ2-2, the V gene TRBV4-2, with 8 bases aligning to TRBD2. J was trimmed by 0 bases and V by 4 bases; bases with no gene match: 4. The CDR3 extends over 16 amino acids. Germline CDR1 LGHNA, CDR2 YNFKEQ. The CDR3 region has the DNA TGTGCCAGCAGCCTCGGGGGGGTAGCGAACACCGGGGAGCTGTTTTTT. It encodes CASSLGGVANTGELFF.